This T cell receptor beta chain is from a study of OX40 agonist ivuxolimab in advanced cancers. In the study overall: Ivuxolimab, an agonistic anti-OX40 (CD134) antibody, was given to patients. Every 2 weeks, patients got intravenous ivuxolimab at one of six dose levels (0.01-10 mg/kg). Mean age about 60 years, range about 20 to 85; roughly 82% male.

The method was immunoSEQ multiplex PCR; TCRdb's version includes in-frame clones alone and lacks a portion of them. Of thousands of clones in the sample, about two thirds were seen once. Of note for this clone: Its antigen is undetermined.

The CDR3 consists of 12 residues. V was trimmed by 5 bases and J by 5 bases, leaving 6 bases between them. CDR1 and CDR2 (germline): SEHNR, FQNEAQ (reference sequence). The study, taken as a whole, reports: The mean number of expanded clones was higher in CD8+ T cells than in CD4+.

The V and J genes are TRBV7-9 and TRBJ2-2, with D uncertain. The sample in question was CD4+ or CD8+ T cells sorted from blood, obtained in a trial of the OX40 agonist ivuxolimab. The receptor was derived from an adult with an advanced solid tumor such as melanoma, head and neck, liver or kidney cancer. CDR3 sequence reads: CASSPRTGELFF. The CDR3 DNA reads TGTGCCAGCAGCCCCAGGACCGGGGAGCTGTTTTTT. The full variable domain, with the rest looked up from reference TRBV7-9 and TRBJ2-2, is DTGVSQNPRHKITKRGQNVTFRCDPISEHNRLYWYRQTLGQGPEFLTYFQNEAQLEKSRLLSDRFSAERPKGSFSTLEIQRTEQGDSAMYLCASSPRTGELFFGEGSRLTVL.